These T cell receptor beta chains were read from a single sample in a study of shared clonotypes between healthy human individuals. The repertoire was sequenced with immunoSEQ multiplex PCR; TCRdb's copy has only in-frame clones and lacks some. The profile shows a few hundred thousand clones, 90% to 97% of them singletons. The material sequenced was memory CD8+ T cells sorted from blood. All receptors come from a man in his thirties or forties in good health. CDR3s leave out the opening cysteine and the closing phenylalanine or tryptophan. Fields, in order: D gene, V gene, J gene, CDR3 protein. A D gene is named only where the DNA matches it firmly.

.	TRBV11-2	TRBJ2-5	ASSRGDFQETQY
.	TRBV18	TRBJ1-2	ASSPPERYGYT
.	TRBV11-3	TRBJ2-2	ASRGSGELF
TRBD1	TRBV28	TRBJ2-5	ASSSTDRGLGTQY
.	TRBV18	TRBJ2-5	ASSPGLMVVKQETQY
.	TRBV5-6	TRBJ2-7	ASSREGYEQY
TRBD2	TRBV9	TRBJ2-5	ASSPMTSGNTRETQY
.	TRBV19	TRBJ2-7	ASSIREGYEQY
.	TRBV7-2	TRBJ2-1	ASSLAEQF
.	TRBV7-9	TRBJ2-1	ASSLDVINEQF
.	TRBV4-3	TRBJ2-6	ASSVSTSQSRANVLT
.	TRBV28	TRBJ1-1	ASRKNRVLNTEAF
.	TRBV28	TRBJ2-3	ASSDRGLYTDTQY
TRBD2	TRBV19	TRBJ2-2	ASRLLAGQHANTGELF
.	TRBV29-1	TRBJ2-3	SVETQTLTDTQY
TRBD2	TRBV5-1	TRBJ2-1	ASSLASGYNEQF
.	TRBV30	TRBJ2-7	AWSVLHEQY
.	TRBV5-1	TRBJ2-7	ASSLPHYEQY
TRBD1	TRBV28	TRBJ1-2	ASSHQTGRRYGYT
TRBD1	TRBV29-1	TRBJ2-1	SVNTRQGANEQF
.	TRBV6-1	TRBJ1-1	ASSDRGANTEAF
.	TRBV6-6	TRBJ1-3	ASSYEHTIY
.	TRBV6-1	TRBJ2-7	ASSDRGYEQY
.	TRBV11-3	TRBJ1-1	ASSLRGNTEAF
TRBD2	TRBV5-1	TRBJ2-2	ASSLASGNTGELF
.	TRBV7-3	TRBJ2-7	ASSRDGSYEQY
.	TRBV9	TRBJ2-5	ASSVGGSSWETQY
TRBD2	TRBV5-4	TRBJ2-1	ASRLLAGGVNEQF
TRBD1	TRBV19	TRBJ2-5	ASSTSWTGGSETQY
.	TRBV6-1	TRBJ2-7	ASSEAVANYEQY
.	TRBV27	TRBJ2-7	ASSTDPEGLNEQY
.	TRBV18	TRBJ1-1	ASSPGGPMNTEAF
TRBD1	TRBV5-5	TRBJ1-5	ASSLELDRALYSNQPQH
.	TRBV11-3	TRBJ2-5	ASSLGTKETQY
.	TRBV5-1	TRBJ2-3	ASSLRRWNTDTQY
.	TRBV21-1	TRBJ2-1	ASSPRTSGSVDEQF
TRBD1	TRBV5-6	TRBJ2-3	ASSLETGGAGTQY
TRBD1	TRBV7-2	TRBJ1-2	ASSLVGTVSYEYT
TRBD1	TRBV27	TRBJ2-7	ASSLGTGRGEQY
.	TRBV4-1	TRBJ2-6	ASSQTSFQWANVLT
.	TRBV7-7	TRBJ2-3	ASSLDTSTDTQY
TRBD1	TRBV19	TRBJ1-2	ASRETGAGNYGYT
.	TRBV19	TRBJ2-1	ASRRASSYNEQF
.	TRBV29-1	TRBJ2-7	SVGAGSYEQY
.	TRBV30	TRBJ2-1	AWSVRDTPYNEQF
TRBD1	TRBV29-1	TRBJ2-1	SVGTGFYNEQF
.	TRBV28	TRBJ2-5	ASSLWTGGFETQY
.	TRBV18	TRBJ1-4	ASSPGINEKLF
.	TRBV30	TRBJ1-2	AWRDGTYGYT
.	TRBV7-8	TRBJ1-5	ASSLAPGGSNQPQH
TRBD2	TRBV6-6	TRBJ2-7	ASSLGGGTYEQY
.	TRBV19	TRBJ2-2	ASSFRTGELF
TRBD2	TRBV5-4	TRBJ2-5	ASSSYAGVGEKTQY
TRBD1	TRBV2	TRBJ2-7	ASSFAPGQSSYEQY
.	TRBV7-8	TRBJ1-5	ASSLAGEPQH
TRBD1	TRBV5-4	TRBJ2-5	ASSAYRGETQY
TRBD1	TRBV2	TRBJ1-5	ASGQGGQPQH